The 31 T cell receptor beta chains below all came from one sample that was sequenced in a study of shared clonotypes between healthy human individuals. Libraries were prepared by immunoSEQ multiplex PCR; TCRdb keeps only in-frame clonotypes and omits some of them. The sample contains fewer than 3 million clones, about nine tenths of which appear only once. The sample was naive CD4+ T cells from PBMCs. Documented subset: CD45RA+ positively selected. Every receptor here comes from a man between 18 and 29 years old in good health. Some clones in this sample may be carry-over from other donors' samples.

In regard to this clone: The same CDR3 is also encoded by other DNA sequences in this sample. The rearrangement joins TRBV6-5 to TRBJ2-3; D gene uncertain. The CDR3 length is 11 residues. Deletions cut 4 bases from V and 6 bases from J, with 5 bases between. CDR1 and CDR2 (germline): MNHEY, SVGAGI. In DNA form, the CDR3 reads TGTGCCAGCAGTTTGCGGGATACGCAGTATTTT. Translating gives CASSLRDTQYF.

A note on this clone: The same CDR3 can be traced to other DNA sequences in this sample. The chain combines TRBV19 with TRBJ2-2; no firm D call. The CDR3 contains 12 residues. Per the germline V gene, CDR1 is LNHDA and CDR2 is SQIVND (reference sequence). The germline V and J ends were trimmed by 3 bases and 4 bases, with 3 bases remaining between them. The CDR3 nucleotides read TGTGCCAGTAGTATTGGCACCGGGGAGCTGTTTTTT. Translation: CASSIGTGELFF.

The rearrangement uses TRBV4-2 and TRBJ2-1; D remains ambiguous. Germline CDR1 LGHNA, CDR2 YNFKEQ. Trimming shortened V by 0 bases and J by 3 bases, and 6 bases separated the two germline ends. The CDR3 extends over 14 amino acids. This CDR3 is CASSQDVNYNEQFF. CDR3 nucleotides: TGTGCCAGCAGCCAAGACGTGAACTACAATGAGCAGTTCTTC.

The rearrangement joins TRBV7-9 to TRBJ1-2, with D perhaps matching TRBD1 (5 bases). With 5 bases removed from V and 4 bases from J, the gap between germline ends came to 11 bases. The CDR3 is 13 amino acids. CDR1 SEHNR and CDR2 FQNEAQ come from the germline V gene (reference sequence). The CDR3 region has the DNA TGTGCCAGCAGCCAGCCGGGACGCTATGGCTACACCTTC. It encodes CASSQPGRYGYTF.

This chain joins TRBV7-2 and TRBJ2-2; 10 positions match TRBD2. Germline loops: CDR1 SGHTA, CDR2 FQGNSA. V lost 7 bases and J lost 7; bases outside the gene matches: 6. The CDR3 is 14 amino acids. The CDR3 bases are TGTGCCAGCACTAGCGGGAGATGGAACGGGGAGCTGTTTTTT. Translation: CASTSGRWNGELFF.

The chain couples TRBV5-1 to TRBJ2-1; possibly TRBD2 for D (6 bases). Between the trimmed V and J ends, which lost 0 bases and 2 bases, there was a span of 9 bases. Germline V gives CDR1 SGHRS, CDR2 YFSETQ. The CDR3 is 15 residues long. This CDR3 reads CASSLAGDAYNEQFF. The CDR3 DNA is TGCGCCAGCAGCTTGGCGGGGGACGCCTACAATGAGCAGTTCTTC.

The rearrangement links TRBV5-1 to TRBJ2-2; D unclear. Trimming stripped 2 bases from V and 0 bases from J, with 11 bases between. The CDR3 covers 16 residues. Germline V lookup: CDR1 SGHRS, CDR2 YFSETQ. The CDR3 DNA follows: TGCGCCAGCAGCTTCAGTGTATTACCGAACACCGGGGAGCTGTTTTTT. It encodes CASSFSVLPNTGELFF.

This clone appeared a single time. The same CDR3 can be traced to other DNA sequences in this sample. Written as DNA, the CDR3 is TGTGCCACCAGCAGAGGACTAGCGGGTTTCACAGATACGCAGTATTTT. Amino acid sequence: CATSRGLAGFTDTQYF. The chain employs TRBV15 and TRBJ2-3; 10 positions agree with TRBD2. Losses at the gene ends were 1 base for V and 2 bases for J; bases not matched to a gene: 3. Per the germline V gene, CDR1 is LNHNV and CDR2 is YYDKDF (reference sequence). This CDR3 has 16 residues.

The rearrangement links TRBV5-1 to TRBJ2-3; 14 bases fit TRBD2. CDR3 length: 17 amino acids. V lost 0 bases to trimming and J lost 4 bases; unmatched junction nucleotides: 4. Germline values: CDR1 SGHRS, CDR2 YFSETQ. Here the CDR3 reads CASSLGLAGGSPDTQYF. In nucleotides, the CDR3 is TGCGCCAGCAGCTTGGGACTAGCGGGAGGGAGCCCAGATACGCAGTATTTT.

The chain recombines TRBV9 with TRBJ2-7; 13 bases are shared with TRBD2. The germline V gene encodes CDR1 SGDLS and CDR2 YYNGEE. The junction had 2 bases not matched to a gene; V was cut back by 3 bases and J by 2 bases. The CDR3 sequence is 15 residues long. CDR3 nucleotides: TGTGCCAGCAGCGGAGGGACTAGCGGGGCCTACGAGCAGTACTTC. Translated: CASSGGTSGAYEQYF.

The chain uses TRBV11-2 and TRBJ1-2; D not certain. Looked up from germline, CDR1 is SGHAT and CDR2 is FQNNGV. The CDR3 has 13 amino acids. V lost 5 bases, J lost 5 bases, and 12 bases lay in between. CDR3 region: CASSPSELYGYTF. In DNA, the CDR3 is TGTGCCAGCAGCCCAAGTGAGTTGTATGGCTACACCTTC.

The chain uses TRBV27 and TRBJ2-5, with 12 positions matching TRBD1. The CDR3 has 15 residues. J was trimmed by 3 bases and V by 6 bases; bases with no gene match: 5. Germline V gives CDR1 MNHEY, CDR2 SMNVEV (reference sequence). CDR3 amino acids: CASRGQGAGEETQYF. The DNA for the CDR3 is TGTGCCAGCAGGGGACAGGGGGCGGGTGAAGAGACCCAGTACTTC.

The CDR3 DNA reads as TGTGCCTCAGGGGTGGGTCTAGCCACTGAAGCTTTCTTT. Protein sequence: CASGVGLATEAFF. V usage is TRBV19 and J usage is TRBJ1-1; TRBD1 might be the D (6 bases). Trimming stripped 11 bases from V and 4 bases from J, with 17 bases between. The germline V gene has CDR1 LNHDA and CDR2 SQIVND (reference sequence). The CDR3 contains 13 residues.

V gene TRBV7-2 combines with J gene TRBJ2-1, with 8 bases that match TRBD2. Unmatched junction bases numbered 11, after V lost 1 base and J lost 6 bases. This CDR3 is 17 amino acids long. Per the germline V gene, CDR1 is SGHTA and CDR2 is FQGNSA. DNA of the CDR3: TGTGCCAGCAGCTTAGGCTCGTCGGGAGGGCCGGTCAATGAGCAGTTCTTC. This encodes CASSLGSSGGPVNEQFF. Full variable domain (missing parts from reference TRBV7-2 and TRBJ2-1): GAGVSQSPSNKVTEKGKDVELRCDPISGHTALYWYRQSLGQGLEFLIYFQGNSAPDKSGLPSDRFSAERTGGSVSTLTIQRTQQEDSAVYLCASSLGSSGGPVNEQFFGPGTRLTVL.

CDR3 sequence: CASSSLDRGYGYTF. The CDR3 DNA reads TGTGCCAGCAGTTCCCTCGACAGGGGATATGGCTACACCTTC. V usage is TRBV28 and J usage is TRBJ1-2, with TRBD1 matching over 8 bases. This CDR3 region has 14 residues. Germline V gene lookup returns CDR1 MDHEN and CDR2 SYDVKM. The junction had 6 bases not matched to a gene; V was cut back by 4 bases and J by 5 bases.

The V and J genes are TRBV2 and TRBJ2-5; 10 nucleotides match TRBD2. The CDR3 sequence is 14 residues long. J lost 5 bases, V lost 8 bases, and 8 bases had no gene match. The V gene's germline CDR1 is SNHLY and CDR2 FYNNEI. The CDR3 coding sequence is TGTGCCAGCTCGCCGGGACTAGCGTACGAGACCCAGTACTTC. It codes for CASSPGLAYETQYF.

A few counts support this clone. The V call is TRBV15, the J call TRBJ1-5, with no clear D. The V and J ends lost 3 bases and 1 base respectively, with 13 bases between them. Germline assignment: CDR1 LNHNV and CDR2 YYDKDF (reference sequence). The CDR3 covers 16 residues. The DNA of the CDR3 is TGTGCCACCAGCAGGACCGTTTATGAGAGCAATCAGCCCCAGCATTTT. The encoded protein is CATSRTVYESNQPQHF. Supplemented by reference TRBV15 and TRBJ1-5, the full variable domain reads DAMVIQNPRYQVTQFGKPVTLSCSQTLNHNVMYWYQQKSSQAPKLLFHYYDKDFNNEADTPDNFQSRRPNTSFCFLDIRSPGLGDTAMYLCATSRTVYESNQPQHFGDGTRLSIL.

The V gene is TRBV5-6, the J gene TRBJ2-5, with unresolved D. Germline lookup yields CDR1 SGHDT and CDR2 YYEEEE. V was shortened by 1 base and J by 2 bases, with 9 bases between the two germline ends. The CDR3 extends over 14 amino acids. CDR3 sequence reads: CASSLRRFQETQYF. CDR3 in DNA: TGTGCCAGCAGCTTGAGGCGGTTTCAAGAGACCCAGTACTTC.

V is TRBV4-1 and J is TRBJ2-7; D is possibly TRBD2 (6 bases). This CDR3 is 13 amino acids long. Trimming took 0 bases from V and 5 from J, leaving 8 bases between them. Germline-derived CDR1 and CDR2 are MGHRA and YSYEKL. The CDR3 region has the DNA TGCGCCAGCAGCCAAGAAGGAGGGAACGAGCAGTACTTC. Translation gives CASSQEGGNEQYF.

The rearrangement joins TRBV10-3 to TRBJ1-2; 7 bases fit TRBD1. The CDR3 is made up of 15 amino acids. Looked up from germline, CDR1 is ENHRY and CDR2 is SYGVKD. V trimming: 6 bases; J trimming: 2 bases; junction bases outside the gene matches: 9. CDR3: CAIRTTGAQNYGYTF. CDR3 nucleotide sequence: TGTGCCATCAGGACCACAGGGGCGCAGAACTATGGCTACACCTTC.

V and J are TRBV9 and TRBJ2-3, with D tentatively TRBD2 (5 bases). CDR1 and CDR2 (germline): SGDLS, YYNGEE. The germline V and J ends were trimmed by 0 bases and 2 bases, with 10 bases remaining between them. This CDR3 has 15 residues. The CDR3 protein is CASSVGERSTDTQYF. The CDR3 DNA reads TGTGCCAGCAGCGTAGGGGAGCGGTCCACAGATACGCAGTATTTT.

The DNA of the CDR3 is TGTGCCAGTAGTTCGGGGACCGGGGAGCTGTTTTTT. Amino acid sequence: CASSSGTGELFF. V gene TRBV19 combines with J gene TRBJ2-2; TRBD2 is a possible D gene (5 bases). The CDR3 has 12 amino acids. V lost 5 bases and J 5 bases, leaving 6 bases between the germline ends. CDR1 is LNHDA and CDR2 is SQIVND in the germline V gene (reference sequence).

The chain links TRBV6-5 to TRBJ2-1; D assignment may be TRBD1 or TRBD2 (5 bases each). Germline-derived CDR1 and CDR2 are MNHEY and SVGAGI. This CDR3 region has 15 residues. V shed 4 bases and J shed 8 bases, with 18 bases lying between them. CDR3 residues: CASSSDGTTWDEQFF. The CDR3, as DNA: TGTGCCAGCAGTTCTGACGGGACCACCTGGGATGAGCAGTTCTTC.

A remark on this clone: Other DNA sequences in the sample encode the same CDR3. J is TRBJ1-1 and V is TRBV18, with 7 positions matching TRBD1. The germline V gene encodes CDR1 KGHSH and CDR2 LQKENI. V was pared by 0 bases and J by 1 base, with 2 bases of the junction left unmatched. The CDR3 length is 15 residues. As DNA, the CDR3 is TGTGCCAGCTCACCACCGCAGGGGGGGAACACTGAAGCTTTCTTT. Amino acid sequence: CASSPPQGGNTEAFF. Complete variable domain (other parts from reference TRBV18 and TRBJ1-1): NAGVMQNPRHLVRRRGQEARLRCSPMKGHSHVYWYRQLPEEGLKFMVYLQKENIIDESGMPKERFSAEFPKEGPSILRIQQVVRGDSAAYFCASSPPQGGNTEAFFGQGTRLTVV.

V and J are TRBV6-5 and TRBJ2-2; 7 nucleotides agree with TRBD1. Germline V gives CDR1 MNHEY, CDR2 SVGAGI. This CDR3 contains 15 residues. V was clipped by 6 bases and J by 0 bases; unmatched bases: 4. The CDR3 DNA sequence: TGTGCCAGCAGCATGCAGGGGGCGAACACCGGGGAGCTGTTTTTT. Protein product: CASSMQGANTGELFF.

The chain combines TRBV28 with TRBJ2-3; D not resolved. The CDR3 length is 14 residues. In germline, CDR1 is MDHEN, CDR2 SYDVKM. The germline V and J ends were trimmed by 3 bases and 2 bases, with 9 bases remaining between them. CDR3 coding DNA: TGTGCCAGCAGTTTGCCAGCTACCACAGATACGCAGTATTTT. The encoded protein is CASSLPATTDTQYF.

V is TRBV30 and J is TRBJ2-1; a weak D match, TRBD1 (6 bases). The V end was cut by 3 bases, the J end by 0 bases, with 12 bases between. The CDR3 runs 15 residues. The germline gives CDR1 GTSNPN, CDR2 SVGIG (reference sequence). This chain's CDR3 is CAWRGRGSSYNEQFF. CDR3 nucleotide sequence: TGTGCCTGGAGAGGTAGGGGGAGCTCCTACAATGAGCAGTTCTTC.

This clone was detected once. This rearrangement joins TRBV10-3 to TRBJ1-2; the D is unclear. Trimming took off 0 bases at V and 9 bases at J, with 14 bases between the two ends. CDR1 is ENHRY and CDR2 is SYGVKD in the germline V gene. This CDR3 is built from 14 residues. The CDR3 loop is CAISESLRLGSYTF. The CDR3 coding sequence is TGTGCCATCAGTGAGTCTCTTCGGCTGGGGAGCTACACCTTC.

The chain carries TRBV29-1 and TRBJ1-1, with a weak D call TRBD1 (5 bases). Germline lookup yields CDR1 SQVTM and CDR2 ANQGSEA. V lost 7 bases to trimming and J lost 1 base, with 10 bases between them. The CDR3 consists of 12 residues. The CDR3 nucleotides read TGCAGCGCCCAGGGCCAGAACACTGAAGCTTTCTTT. As protein: CSAQGQNTEAFF. The full variable domain, with the rest looked up from reference TRBV29-1 and TRBJ1-1, is SAVISQKPSRDICQRGTSLTIQCQVDSQVTMMFWYRQQPGQSLTLIATANQGSEATYESGFVIDKFPISRPNLTFSTLTVSNMSPEDSSIYLCSAQGQNTEAFFGQGTRLTVV.

This chain uses TRBV19 with TRBJ2-5, with 7 bases lining up with TRBD2. Trimming at V came to 4 bases and at J to 4 bases, leaving 9 bases not matched to a gene. The CDR3 is 15 amino acids. The germline V gene encodes CDR1 LNHDA and CDR2 SQIVND (reference sequence). The CDR3 DNA sequence: TGTGCCAGTAGTACCGTTGGGTGGGAGGGAGAGACCCAGTACTTC. Protein: CASSTVGWEGETQYF. The full variable domain, completed using reference TRBV19 and TRBJ2-5, is DGGITQSPKYLFRKEGQNVTLSCEQNLNHDAMYWYRQDPGQGLRLIYYSQIVNDFQKGDIAEGYSVSREKKESFPLTVTSAQKNPTAFYLCASSTVGWEGETQYFGPGTRLLVL.

Comment on this clone: Other DNA sequences in the same sample also yield this CDR3. The V gene is TRBV4-3, the J gene TRBJ2-7, with a tentative D call TRBD1 (5 bases). The germline V gene has CDR1 LGHNA and CDR2 YSLEER. The germline V and J ends were trimmed by 0 bases and 2 bases, with 8 bases remaining between them. The CDR3 sequence is 14 residues long. CDR3: CASSQELGAYEQYF. The CDR3, as DNA: TGCGCCAGCAGCCAAGAGTTAGGGGCCTACGAGCAGTACTTC.